What follows are 21 T cell receptor beta chains derived from one specimen sequenced in a study of response to subunit inactivated influenza vaccine. TCRdb re-called the RT-PCR reads through MiXCR, storing one row per CDR3 protein. The sample carries fewer than 600,000 distinct CDR3 sequences, approximately 7.3% recorded once. This material consisted of PBMCs from blood, taken around 25 months after vaccination. The source is a man aged 45 to 75 who received an inactivated influenza vaccine.

Many counts were recorded for this clonotype. This chain connects TRBV5-1 to TRBJ2-3; either TRBD1 or TRBD2 may supply D (5 bases each). The CDR3 sequence is 15 residues long. Germline lookup yields CDR1 SGHRS and CDR2 YFSETQ. V dropped 0 bases and J dropped 3 bases, with 11 bases sitting between them. CDR3 region: CASSLAGAATDTQYF. The CDR3 DNA follows: TGCGCCAGCAGCTTGGCCGGGGCAGCTACAGATACGCAGTATTTT.

This clonotype was observed a handful of times. The CDR3 bases are TGTGCCAGCTCACCACCCCACACAGATACGCAGTATTTT. This translates into CASSPPHTDTQYF. V usage is TRBV18 and J usage is TRBJ2-3; D not resolved. The CDR3 runs to 13 residues. V lost 0 bases to trimming and J lost 2 bases, with 3 bases between them. Germline assignment: CDR1 KGHSH and CDR2 LQKENI.

This clonotype was seen a handful of times. The chain uses TRBV5-1 and TRBJ2-5, with 9 bases that match TRBD2. Germline values: CDR1 SGHRS, CDR2 YFSETQ. The CDR3 is 15 residues long. Unmatched junction bases numbered 3, after V lost 2 bases and J lost 1 base. The CDR3 protein is CASSFLAGTQETQYF. In nucleotides, the CDR3 is TGCGCCAGCAGCTTCCTAGCGGGAACCCAAGAGACCCAGTACTTC.

The gene calls are TRBV10-2 and TRBJ2-3, with D perhaps assigned TRBD1 or TRBD2 (6 bases each). With 8 bases removed from V and 4 bases from J, the gap between germline ends came to 16 bases. This CDR3 comprises 14 residues. CDR1 and CDR2 (germline): WSHSY, SAAADI. Here the CDR3 reads CASGVQGGADTQYF. The CDR3 DNA reads TGCGCCAGCGGGGTACAGGGAGGCGCAGATACGCAGTATTTT.

This clonotype was found many times. The chain has TRBV27 and TRBJ1-6, with TRBD1 matching over 9 bases. Looked up from germline, CDR1 is MNHEY and CDR2 is SMNVEV (reference sequence). CDR3 length: 15 residues. Losses at the gene ends were 6 bases for V and 7 bases for J; bases not matched to a gene: 7. The CDR3 DNA reads as TGTGCCAGCAGCCTAGGGACAGGGAGAAATTCACCCCTCCACTTT. Protein sequence: CASSLGTGRNSPLHF.

Ten or more counts support this clonotype. V gene TRBV5-1 combines with J gene TRBJ1-1; 7 bases fit TRBD1. Germline CDR1 SGHRS, CDR2 YFSETQ. The CDR3 is 13 residues long. Losses at the gene ends were 4 bases for V and 4 bases for J; bases not matched to a gene: 4. Here the CDR3 reads CASSATGTTEAFF. The CDR3 nucleotides are TGCGCCAGCAGCGCGACAGGGACCACTGAAGCTTTCTTT.

The genes are TRBV29-1 and TRBJ1-2; the D gene is possibly TRBD1 (5 bases). CDR1 SQVTM and CDR2 ANQGSEA come from the germline V gene. The CDR3 is 12 residues long. V was trimmed by 5 bases and J by 8 bases, leaving 15 bases between them. CDR3 amino acids: CSVSDGTGGYTF. The CDR3 DNA reads TGCAGCGTTTCCGACGGGACGGGAGGCTACACCTTC.

This clonotype was counted a few times. The V gene is TRBV28, the J gene TRBJ1-1; no clear D. CDR1 and CDR2 from the germline V gene are MDHEN and SYDVKM. The CDR3 sequence is 12 residues long. Trimming pared 3 bases from V and 1 base from J, leaving 3 bases between. The CDR3 sequence is CASSFQNTEAFF. The CDR3 bases are TGTGCCAGCAGTTTCCAGAACACTGAAGCTTTCTTT.

The J gene is TRBJ2-7, the V gene TRBV30; D may be TRBD2 (6 bases). CDR1 is GTSNPN and CDR2 is SVGIG in the germline V gene (reference sequence). Trimming pared 2 bases from V and 3 bases from J, leaving 14 bases between. The CDR3 runs 14 residues. The CDR3 DNA reads TGTGCCTGGAGTAGGGACTCACGGGGCTACGAGCAGTACTTC. Amino acids: CAWSRDSRGYEQYF. Full variable domain (outside the CDR3, taken from reference TRBV30 and TRBJ2-7): SQTIHQWPATLVQPVGSPLSLECTVEGTSNPNLYWYRQAAGRGLQLLFYSVGIGQISSEVPQNLSASRPQDRQFILSSKKLLLSDSGFYLCAWSRDSRGYEQYFGPGTRLTVT.

The J gene is TRBJ2-2, the V gene TRBV6-2 or TRBV6-3; a possible D gene is TRBD2 (5 bases). The CDR3 spans 16 residues. Looked up from germline, CDR1 is MNHEY and CDR2 is SVGEGT. Trimming left V 7 bases short and J 3 bases short, with 18 bases between. This chain's CDR3 is CASNQLRAVHTGELFF. In DNA, the CDR3 is TGTGCCAGCAACCAATTACGAGCGGTCCACACCGGGGAGCTGTTTTTT.

Only a few counts were recorded for this clonotype. V gene TRBV10-3 combines with J gene TRBJ1-2; TRBD1 is a possible D gene (5 bases). The ends were cut back, 1 base at V and 8 bases at J, with 11 bases in the middle. The CDR3 runs 13 residues. Looked up from germline, CDR1 is ENHRY and CDR2 is SYGVKD. CDR3 protein: CAISEYGGEGYTF. The CDR3 nucleotides read TGTGCCATCAGTGAGTATGGAGGGGAAGGCTACACCTTC.

This clonotype occurred many times. The chain carries TRBV6-1 and TRBJ2-1, with 8 bases aligning to TRBD2. V lost 6 bases to trimming and J lost 3 bases; unmatched junction nucleotides: 10. Germline CDR1 is MNHNS and CDR2 is SASEGT. The CDR3 length is 16 residues. The CDR3 DNA is TGTGCCAGCAGAACCCTCCCGGGACTAGGCTACAATGAGCAGTTCTTC. Translating gives CASRTLPGLGYNEQFF.

This clonotype has a count of ten or more. The rearrangement joins TRBV20-1 to TRBJ1-6, with D hard to call. The germline V gene has CDR1 DFQATT and CDR2 SNEGSKA (reference sequence). The length of the CDR3 is 9 residues. CDR3 in DNA: TGCAGGGGTATCTTTGACCTCCACTTT. Residues: CRGIFDLHF.

This chain uses TRBV29-1 with TRBJ1-1; D might be TRBD1 (6 bases). Germline V CDR1 and CDR2: SQVTM, ANQGSEA. There are 11 residues in the CDR3. V was cut by 4 bases and J by 8 bases, with 11 bases left in between. Written as DNA, the CDR3 is TGCAGCGTTGTTTGGGGGGGCGAAGCTTTCTTT. This translates into CSVVWGGEAFF.

Ten or more counts support this clonotype. The CDR3 here is CASSSGAGVSNIQYF. The CDR3 DNA reads as TGTGCCAGCAGCTCCGGGGCGGGAGTGTCAAACATTCAGTACTTC. The chain employs TRBV7-2 and TRBJ2-4; 7 nucleotides match TRBD2. The J segment lost 6 bases and the V segment lost 4 bases, leaving 9 bases of the junction unmatched. The CDR3 covers 15 residues. The germline V gene has CDR1 SGHTA and CDR2 FQGNSA. The variable domain in full, completed from reference TRBV7-2 and TRBJ2-4, reads GAGVSQSPSNKVTEKGKDVELRCDPISGHTALYWYRQSLGQGLEFLIYFQGNSAPDKSGLPSDRFSAERTGGSVSTLTIQRTQQEDSAVYLCASSSGAGVSNIQYFGAGTRLSVL.

V is TRBV3-1 and J is TRBJ2-3; tentative D call: TRBD2 (6 bases). The CDR3 runs 13 residues. Germline-derived CDR1 and CDR2 are LGHDT and YNNKEL (reference sequence). V dropped 4 bases and J dropped 7 bases, with 12 bases sitting between them. This chain's CDR3 is CASSLAGGNTQYF. Written as DNA, the CDR3 is TGTGCCAGCAGCCTCGCCGGGGGTAATACGCAGTATTTT.

This sequence joins TRBV20-1 and TRBJ2-7, with 7 bases lining up with TRBD2. The J segment lost 3 bases and the V segment lost 5 bases, leaving 7 bases of the junction unmatched. Germline V gene lookup returns CDR1 DFQATT and CDR2 SNEGSKA (reference sequence). This CDR3 is 13 amino acids long. CDR3 amino acids: CSAGGGEFYEQYF. In nucleotides, the CDR3 is TGCAGTGCTGGGGGAGGGGAGTTCTACGAGCAGTACTTC.

This chain uses TRBV7-8 with TRBJ2-7; 11 bases agree with TRBD1. The CDR3 covers 17 residues. Germline CDR1 is SGHVS and CDR2 is FQNEAQ. With V trimmed by 6 bases and J by 3 bases, 13 bases remained unmatched. The CDR3, as DNA: TGTGCCAGCAGATTGACCCCAGAGGGGACAGGGGGCTACGAGCAGTACTTC. Protein: CASRLTPEGTGGYEQYF.

The gene calls are TRBV20-1 and TRBJ1-1; 8 positions match TRBD1. The CDR3 is made up of 13 amino acids. Germline lookup yields CDR1 DFQATT and CDR2 SNEGSKA (reference sequence). Trimming cost V 5 bases and J 8 bases; bases outside gene matches: 10. CDR3 nucleotide sequence: TGCAGTGCTCCTAATCAGGGGGCCGGGGAAGCTTTCTTT. Translation gives CSAPNQGAGEAFF.

The genes are TRBV12-3 or TRBV12-4 and TRBJ2-4, with no clear D. Trimming took off 7 bases at V and 0 bases at J, with 4 bases between the two ends. This CDR3 has 12 residues. In DNA form, the CDR3 reads TGTGCCAGCACCGCAGCCAAAAACATTCAGTACTTC. It is translated as CASTAAKNIQYF.

The chain combines TRBV20-1 with TRBJ1-5, with 8 bases aligning to TRBD1. Germline-derived CDR1 and CDR2 are DFQATT and SNEGSKA (reference sequence). The ends lost 2 bases at V and 5 bases at J; junction bases unmatched: 14. The CDR3 sequence is 17 residues long. The CDR3, as DNA: TGCAGTGCTAGACCGGGACAGGCCCCTAGCATCGATCAGCCCCAGCATTTT. Protein sequence: CSARPGQAPSIDQPQHF.